This TCR beta chain was observed in a study of beta chain features in type 1 diabetes. The table lists this clone with a few counts. Its antigen remains unknown. The study reverse transcribed the entire isolated RNA, so it sequenced expressed TCRB transcripts. Assay used: immunoSEQ multiplex PCR; TCRdb lists only in-frame clones, some missing. This sample has 300,000 to 350,000 clones, with over 7% found just once. Study conclusions and caveats: Relative to healthy donors, patients appeared to have naive, central memory and Treg TCRB repertoires that were more similar. Type 1 diabetes patients showed a moderate but significant shortening of TCRB CDR3s in all four CD4+ subsets.

The CDR3 length is 14 residues. V shed 4 bases, J shed 5 bases, and the junction held 1 base outside the gene matches. CDR1 and CDR2 (germline): MDHEN, SYDVKM. Markers CD45RO/CCR7/CD25/CD127/CD95/CD27 served to sort CD4+ naive, central memory, regulatory and stem cell-like memory cells. The sequencing input was central memory CD4+ T cells from blood. The chain carries TRBV28 and TRBJ1-6, with 8 bases aligning to TRBD1. The receptor's source is a young man with type 1 diabetes. Written as DNA, the CDR3 is TGTGCCAGCAGTTCGGACAGGGATAATTCACCCCTCCACTTT. Protein: CASSSDRDNSPLHF.